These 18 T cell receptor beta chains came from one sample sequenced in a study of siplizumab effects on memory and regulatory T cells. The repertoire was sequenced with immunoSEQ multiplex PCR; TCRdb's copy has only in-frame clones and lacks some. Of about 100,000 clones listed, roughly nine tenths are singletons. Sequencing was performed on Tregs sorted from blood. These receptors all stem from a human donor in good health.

CDR3 residues: CASSLAAGTKSEQYF. The CDR3 coding sequence is TGTGCCAGCAGCTTGGCGGCCGGGACAAAGAGCGAGCAGTACTTC. J is TRBJ2-7 and V is TRBV7-9; maybe TRBD1 (6 bases). This CDR3 comprises 15 residues. The V end lost 3 bases, the J end lost 6 bases, and 18 bases lay between the germline ends. Per the germline V gene, CDR1 is SEHNR and CDR2 is FQNEAQ (reference sequence). The full variable domain, its missing parts supplied by reference TRBV7-9 and TRBJ2-7, is DTGVSQNPRHKITKRGQNVTFRCDPISEHNRLYWYRQTLGQGPEFLTYFQNEAQLEKSRLLSDRFSAERPKGSFSTLEIQRTEQGDSAMYLCASSLAAGTKSEQYFGPGTRLTVT.

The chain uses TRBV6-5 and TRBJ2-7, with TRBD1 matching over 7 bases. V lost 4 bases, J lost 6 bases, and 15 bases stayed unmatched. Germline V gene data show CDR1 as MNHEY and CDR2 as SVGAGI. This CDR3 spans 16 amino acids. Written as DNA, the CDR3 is TGTGCCAGCAGTTCCCCCCCTGACAGGGTAGAGGCCGAGCAGTACTTC. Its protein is CASSSPPDRVEAEQYF.

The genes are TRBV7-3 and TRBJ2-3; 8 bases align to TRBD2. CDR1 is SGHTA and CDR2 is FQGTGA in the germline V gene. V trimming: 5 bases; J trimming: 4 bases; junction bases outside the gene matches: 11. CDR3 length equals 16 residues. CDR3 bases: TGTGCCAGCAGCCCACTCGGGGGGGGAAACTCAGATACGCAGTATTTT. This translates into CASSPLGGGNSDTQYF.

The DNA of the CDR3 is TGTGCTAGTGGCCCCAGCACAGATACGCAGTATTTT. This encodes CASGPSTDTQYF. V is TRBV12-5 and J is TRBJ2-3; D gene ambiguous. V lost 6 bases and J 0 bases, leaving 4 bases between the germline ends. The CDR3 has 12 residues. Germline V gene data show CDR1 as LGHNT and CDR2 as FRNRAP.

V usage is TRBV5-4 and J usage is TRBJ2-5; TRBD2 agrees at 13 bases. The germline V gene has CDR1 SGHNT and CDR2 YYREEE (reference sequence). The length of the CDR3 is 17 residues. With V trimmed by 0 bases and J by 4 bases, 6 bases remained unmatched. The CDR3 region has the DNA TGTGCCAGCAGCTTGGGACTAGCGGGAGGAGTATTAGAGACCCAGTACTTC. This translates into CASSLGLAGGVLETQYF.

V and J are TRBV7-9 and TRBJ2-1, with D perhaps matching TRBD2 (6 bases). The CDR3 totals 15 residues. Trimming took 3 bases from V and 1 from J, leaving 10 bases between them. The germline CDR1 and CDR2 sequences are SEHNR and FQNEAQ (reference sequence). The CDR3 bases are TGTGCCAGCAGCTTCGACCTAGCGTCCTACAATGAGCAGTTCTTC. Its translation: CASSFDLASYNEQFF.

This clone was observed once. The CDR3 reads CASSLAVSLGTQYF. The CDR3 bases are TGTGCCAGCAGCTTAGCGGTTTCCTTGGGGACCCAGTACTTC. The chain combines TRBV7-8 with TRBJ2-5, with D hard to call. The CDR3 runs to 14 residues. Between the trimmed V and J ends, which lost 0 bases and 7 bases, there was a span of 12 bases. Germline values: CDR1 SGHVS, CDR2 FQNEAQ.

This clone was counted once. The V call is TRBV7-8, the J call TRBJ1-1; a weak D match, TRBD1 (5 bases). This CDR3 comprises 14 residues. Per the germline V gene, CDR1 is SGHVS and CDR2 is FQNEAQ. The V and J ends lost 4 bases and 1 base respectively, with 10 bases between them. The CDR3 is CASSWNTGNTEAFF. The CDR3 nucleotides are TGTGCCAGCAGCTGGAACACAGGGAACACTGAAGCTTTCTTT.

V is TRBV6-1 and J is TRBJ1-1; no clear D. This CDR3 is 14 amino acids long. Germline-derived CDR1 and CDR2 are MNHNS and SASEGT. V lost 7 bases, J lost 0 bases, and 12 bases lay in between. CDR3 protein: CASTPSPMNTEAFF. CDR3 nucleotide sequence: TGTGCCAGCACACCCTCCCCTATGAACACTGAAGCTTTCTTT.

CDR3 in amino acids: CASSIGMPYSNQPQHF. CDR3 in DNA: TGTGCCAGTAGTATAGGTATGCCTTATAGCAATCAGCCCCAGCATTTT. The chain uses TRBV19 and TRBJ1-5; D is undetermined. The ends were cut back, 1 base at V and 0 bases at J, with 10 bases in the middle. The CDR3 extends over 16 amino acids. Germline V gene lookup returns CDR1 LNHDA and CDR2 SQIVND (reference sequence).

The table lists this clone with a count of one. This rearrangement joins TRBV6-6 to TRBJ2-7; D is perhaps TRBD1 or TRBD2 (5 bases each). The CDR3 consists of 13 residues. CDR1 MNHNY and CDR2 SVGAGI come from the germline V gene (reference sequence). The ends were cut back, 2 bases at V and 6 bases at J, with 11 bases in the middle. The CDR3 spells CASSYTVRGEQYF. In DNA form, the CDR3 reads TGTGCCAGCAGTTACACGGTGAGGGGCGAGCAGTACTTC.

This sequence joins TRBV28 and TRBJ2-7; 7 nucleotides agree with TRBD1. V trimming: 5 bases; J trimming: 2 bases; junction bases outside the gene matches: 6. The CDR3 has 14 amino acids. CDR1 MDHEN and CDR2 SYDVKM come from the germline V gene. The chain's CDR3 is CASSIGTVPYEQYF. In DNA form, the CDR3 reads TGTGCCAGCAGTATAGGGACAGTCCCCTACGAGCAGTACTTC.

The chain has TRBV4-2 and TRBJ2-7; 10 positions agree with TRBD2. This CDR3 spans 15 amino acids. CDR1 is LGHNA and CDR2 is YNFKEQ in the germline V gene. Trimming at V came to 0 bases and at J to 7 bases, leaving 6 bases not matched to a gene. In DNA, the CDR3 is TGTGCCAGCAGCCAAGATGGTCTAGCGGGAGAAGAGCAGTACTTC. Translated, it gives CASSQDGLAGEEQYF.

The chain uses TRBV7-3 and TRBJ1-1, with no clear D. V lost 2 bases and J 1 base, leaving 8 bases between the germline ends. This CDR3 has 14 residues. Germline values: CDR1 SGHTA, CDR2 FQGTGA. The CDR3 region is CASSLVAGNTEAFF. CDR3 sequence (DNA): TGTGCCAGCAGCTTAGTGGCAGGGAACACTGAAGCTTTCTTT.

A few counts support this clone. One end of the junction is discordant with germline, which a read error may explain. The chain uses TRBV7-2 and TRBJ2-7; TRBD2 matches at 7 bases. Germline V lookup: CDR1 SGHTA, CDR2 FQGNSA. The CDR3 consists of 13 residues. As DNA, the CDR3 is TGTGCCAGCAGCCCCCAGCGGGACGGCACCGAAAACTTC. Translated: CASSPQRDGTENF.

This chain's CDR3 is CASRHTGVLSYEQYF. As DNA, the CDR3 is TGTGCCAGCAGGCATACGGGGGTCCTCTCCTACGAGCAGTACTTC. This chain uses TRBV2 with TRBJ2-7, with D maybe TRBD2 (6 bases). CDR1 is SNHLY, CDR2 FYNNEI, per germline. Trimming left V 6 bases short and J 0 bases short, with 15 bases between. The CDR3 is 15 amino acids.

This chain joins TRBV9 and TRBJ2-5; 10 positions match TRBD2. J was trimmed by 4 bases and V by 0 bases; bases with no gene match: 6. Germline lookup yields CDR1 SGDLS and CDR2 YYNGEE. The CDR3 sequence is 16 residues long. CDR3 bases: TGTGCCAGCAGCGTAGCGTCTAGCGGGAGAAGAGAGACCCAGTACTTC. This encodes CASSVASSGRRETQYF.

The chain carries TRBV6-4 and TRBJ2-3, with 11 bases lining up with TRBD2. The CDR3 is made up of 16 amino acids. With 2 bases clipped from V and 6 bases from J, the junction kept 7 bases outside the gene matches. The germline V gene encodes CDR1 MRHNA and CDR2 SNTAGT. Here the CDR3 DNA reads TGTGCCAGCAGTGACAGAGTAGCGGGAGGGCTGGATACGCAGTATTTT. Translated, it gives CASSDRVAGGLDTQYF.